This T cell receptor beta chain comes out of a study of response to subunit inactivated influenza vaccine. Study-wide findings and caveats: After each seasonal influenza vaccination, few new T cells are recruited, the authors suggested.

TCRdb called the RT-PCR reads again in MiXCR, with one record for every CDR3 protein. The sample shows around 470,000 distinct CDR3 sequences, roughly 7.9% of them seen only once. Germline assignment: CDR1 ENHRY and CDR2 SYGVKD. Deletions cut 5 bases from V and 4 bases from J, with 22 bases between. The CDR3 is 17 amino acids. For this clonotype: Its antigen is currently unknown. This could be a read error, since a much larger clone is one nucleotide away.

This specimen consisted of PBMCs from blood, obtained around 25 months after vaccination. This chain uses TRBV10-3 with TRBJ2-3; D gene uncertain. The sequence was collected from a man aged 50-75 years who received an inactivated influenza vaccine. CDR3 sequence reads: CAISQGRRNQRADTQYF. CDR3 DNA: TGTGCCATCAGTCAAGGGCGGCGGAACCAGCGCGCAGATACGCAGTATTTT.